One and the same sample provided the 25 T cell receptor beta chains below, sequenced in a study of shared clonotypes between healthy human individuals (TCRdb year 2020). Receptor libraries were prepared by the immunoSEQ multiplex PCR assay. TCRdb obtained this table from immuneACCESS and retained in-frame rearrangements with V and J assigned. These tables miss some clones; where compared with another copy, unresolved V genes account for less than half of the shortfall, and the remainder is unexplained. This sample has 2 million to 3 million clones in its table, and roughly 92% of those were observed once. Roughly 0.14% of the sample is taken by the ten largest. What was sequenced was naive CD4+ T cells sorted from blood. This specimen's cell subset or site label, interpreted: CD45RA+ positively selected. These receptors all stem from a man younger than 30 in good health.

The J gene is TRBJ2-3, the V gene TRBV6-5, with 11 positions matching TRBD2. CDR3 size: 16 residues. The V gene end was trimmed by 0 bases and the J gene end by 1 base; junction bases not matched to a gene: 0. Germline V CDR1 and CDR2: MNHEY, SVGAGI. The CDR3 bases are TGTGCCAGCAGTTACTCGACTAGCGGGGGCACAGATACGCAGTATTTT. Amino acids: CASSYSTSGGTDTQYF.

This sequence joins TRBV6-1 and TRBJ2-5; D call uncertain. The germline CDR1 and CDR2 sequences are MNHNS and SASEGT. The CDR3 covers 16 residues. Trimming cost V 0 bases and J 1 base, with 12 bases left between them. The CDR3 sequence is CASSEAQYYAQETQYF. The DNA for the CDR3 is TGTGCCAGCAGTGAAGCACAATACTACGCCCAAGAGACCCAGTACTTC.

The gene calls are TRBV7-8 and TRBJ2-7; the D gene could be TRBD1 or TRBD2 (6 bases each). This CDR3 has 14 residues. Germline V gene sequence: CDR1 SGHVS, CDR2 FQNEAQ. Trimming pared 5 bases from V and 3 bases from J, leaving 14 bases between. The CDR3 loop is CASSGGPGNYEQYF. In DNA form, the CDR3 reads TGTGCCAGCAGCGGGGGGCCAGGCAACTACGAGCAGTACTTC.

The gene calls are TRBV7-8 and TRBJ2-1; TRBD1 is a possible D gene (5 bases). Germline assignment: CDR1 SGHVS and CDR2 FQNEAQ. V was trimmed by 5 bases and J by 9 bases, leaving 11 bases between them. This CDR3 spans 12 amino acids. The CDR3 reads CASSLRVGEQFF. The CDR3 DNA reads as TGTGCCAGCAGCCTCAGGGTTGGTGAGCAGTTCTTC. Full variable domain (rest looked up from reference TRBV7-8 and TRBJ2-1): GAGVSQSPRYKVAKRGQDVALRCDPISGHVSLFWYQQALGQGPEFLTYFQNEAQLDKSGLPSDRFFAERPEGSVSTLKIQRTQQEDSAVYLCASSLRVGEQFFGPGTRLTVL.

The chain is built from TRBV9 and TRBJ2-2; D may match TRBD1 or TRBD2 (5 bases each). Trimming took off 3 bases at V and 3 bases at J, with 12 bases between the two ends. The CDR3 has 15 amino acids. Germline V lookup: CDR1 SGDLS, CDR2 YYNGEE. Here the CDR3 DNA reads TGTGCCAGCAGCGCAGCTGGGGGATACACCGGGGAGCTGTTTTTT. Translated, it gives CASSAAGGYTGELFF.

V gene TRBV5-4 combines with J gene TRBJ1-4, with 7 nucleotides matching TRBD1. Germline V CDR1 and CDR2: SGHNT, YYREEE (reference sequence). CDR3 length equals 13 residues. V dropped 4 bases and J dropped 6; count of bases not matched to a gene: 3. In DNA form, the CDR3 reads TGTGCCAGCAGCGCACAGGGGTATGAAAAACTGTTTTTT. As protein: CASSAQGYEKLFF.

The gene calls are TRBV11-2 and TRBJ2-3, with TRBD1 matching 10 bases. The CDR3 is 18 amino acids. Trimming at V came to 0 bases and at J to 1 base, leaving 7 bases not matched to a gene. Germline V CDR1 and CDR2: SGHAT, FQNNGV. CDR3 sequence reads: CASSLDGVGTGGTDTQYF. Written as DNA, the CDR3 is TGTGCCAGCAGCTTAGACGGGGTCGGGACAGGGGGCACAGATACGCAGTATTTT. The full variable domain, with the rest looked up from reference TRBV11-2 and TRBJ2-3, is EAGVAQSPRYKIIEKRQSVAFWCNPISGHATLYWYQQILGQGPKLLIQFQNNGVVDDSQLPKDRFSAERLKGVDSTLKIQPAKLEDSAVYLCASSLDGVGTGGTDTQYFGPGTRLTVL.

The rearrangement joins TRBV10-3 to TRBJ2-2; tentatively, D is TRBD2 (6 bases). Germline V gene sequence: CDR1 ENHRY, CDR2 SYGVKD. CDR3 length: 13 residues. V lost 10 bases to trimming and J lost 7 bases, with 16 bases between them. The CDR3: CATQTRGGGELFF. In DNA form, the CDR3 reads TGTGCCACCCAGACGCGGGGCGGCGGGGAGCTGTTTTTT.

This chain links TRBV7-9 with TRBJ1-2, with 7 positions matching TRBD1. Trimming at V came to 3 bases and at J to 13 bases, leaving 17 bases not matched to a gene. The length of the CDR3 is 15 residues. Germline loops: CDR1 SEHNR, CDR2 FQNEAQ (reference sequence). The CDR3: CASSFHSRQGGGCTF. Written as DNA, the CDR3 is TGTGCCAGCAGCTTTCACTCGAGGCAGGGGGGCGGTTGCACCTTC.

The chain recombines TRBV6-1 with TRBJ1-1; the D is unclear. Trimming shortened V by 4 bases and J by 0 bases, and 9 bases separated the two germline ends. In germline, CDR1 is MNHNS, CDR2 SASEGT. The CDR3 consists of 14 residues. CDR3 DNA sequence: TGTGCCAGCAGTGCCAAGGAATTGAACACTGAAGCTTTCTTT. Translation: CASSAKELNTEAFF.

This sequence joins TRBV18 and TRBJ2-1, with D possibly TRBD1 on 6 matching bases. CDR3 size: 13 residues. CDR1 and CDR2 from the germline V gene are KGHSH and LQKENI. Between the trimmed V and J ends, which lost 5 bases and 8 bases, there was a span of 13 bases. CDR3 sequence (DNA): TGTGCCAGCTCAGAGACAGGATTGGATGAGCAGTTCTTC. This encodes CASSETGLDEQFF.

The chain combines TRBV6-5 with TRBJ2-2; D is unclear. Deletions cut 0 bases from V and 0 bases from J, with 5 bases between. The CDR3 spans 15 residues. CDR1 and CDR2 (germline): MNHEY, SVGAGI. The CDR3 DNA reads as TGTGCCAGCAGTTACTCGACGGCGAACACCGGGGAGCTGTTTTTT. Its translation: CASSYSTANTGELFF.

The gene calls are TRBV7-3 and TRBJ2-1, with a tentative D call TRBD2 (6 bases). The V end lost 5 bases, the J end lost 3 bases, and 17 bases lay between the germline ends. The CDR3 is made up of 16 amino acids. The germline CDR1 and CDR2 sequences are SGHTA and FQGTGA. The CDR3 DNA sequence: TGTGCCAGCAGCCCCCGTAGCGGTGTCGTCTACAATGAGCAGTTCTTC. Protein sequence: CASSPRSGVVYNEQFF.

The chain employs TRBV7-2 and TRBJ1-2, with unresolved D. CDR3 length: 12 amino acids. Trimming stripped 2 bases from V and 7 bases from J, with 8 bases between. Germline-derived CDR1 and CDR2 are SGHTA and FQGNSA. The DNA for the CDR3 is TGTGCCAGCAGCTTATCCCCGGCTGGCTACACCTTC. It encodes CASSLSPAGYTF.

The genes are TRBV9 and TRBJ1-2; D uncertain. The length of the CDR3 is 12 residues. V was cut by 7 bases and J by 1 base, with 8 bases left in between. Germline V gene data show CDR1 as SGDLS and CDR2 as YYNGEE. CDR3 coding DNA: TGTGCCAGCGGGAGGGATAACTATGGCTACACCTTC. This encodes CASGRDNYGYTF.

This clone was counted once. V is TRBV9 and J is TRBJ1-6; tentatively, D is TRBD1 (6 bases). Germline V lookup: CDR1 SGDLS, CDR2 YYNGEE. The length of the CDR3 is 14 residues. V lost 5 bases and J lost 7, with 13 bases in between. The DNA of the CDR3 is TGTGCCAGCAGTTCCACAGGGTTAAATTCACCCCTCCACTTT. This gives the protein CASSSTGLNSPLHF.

Regarding this clone: Other DNA sequences in the sample encode the same CDR3. The genes are TRBV27 and TRBJ1-3; 8 bases are shared with TRBD1. Trimming cost V 6 bases and J 3 bases; bases outside gene matches: 7. Germline-derived CDR1 and CDR2 are MNHEY and SMNVEV (reference sequence). This CDR3 comprises 15 residues. The CDR3 DNA reads TGTGCCAGCAGACCACAGGGGGATTATGGAAACACCATATATTTT. Translated, it gives CASRPQGDYGNTIYF.

The V and J genes are TRBV18 and TRBJ1-3, with no clear D. The CDR3 spans 16 residues. The germline V gene has CDR1 KGHSH and CDR2 LQKENI. The V end lost 4 bases, the J end lost 0 bases, and 13 bases lay between the germline ends. The CDR3, as DNA: TGTGCCAGCTCACGCACATCGGTTGGCTCTGGAAACACCATATATTTT. This sequence encodes CASSRTSVGSGNTIYF. Variable domain in full (rest from reference TRBV18 and TRBJ1-3): NAGVMQNPRHLVRRRGQEARLRCSPMKGHSHVYWYRQLPEEGLKFMVYLQKENIIDESGMPKERFSAEFPKEGPSILRIQQVVRGDSAAYFCASSRTSVGSGNTIYFGEGSWLTVV.

A word on this clone: Within the sample, other DNA sequences also encode this same CDR3. The genes are TRBV6-1 and TRBJ2-7; 11 bases are shared with TRBD2. This CDR3 is built from 14 residues. Trimming at V came to 6 bases and at J to 2 bases, leaving 3 bases not matched to a gene. From germline, CDR1 is MNHNS and CDR2 SASEGT. The CDR3 region is CASRLAGGPYEQYF. The CDR3 DNA follows: TGTGCCAGCAGGCTAGCGGGAGGCCCCTACGAGCAGTACTTC.

V gene TRBV7-2 combines with J gene TRBJ1-2; D call uncertain. Germline CDR1 and CDR2: SGHTA and FQGNSA. V was trimmed by 2 bases and J by 3 bases, leaving 4 bases between them. The CDR3 spans 12 residues. This chain's CDR3 is CASSLSDYGYTF. CDR3 coding DNA: TGTGCCAGCAGCTTATCAGACTATGGCTACACCTTC.

This chain connects TRBV7-9 to TRBJ1-1; D remains ambiguous. Trimming shortened V by 4 bases and J by 1 base, and 10 bases separated the two germline ends. Germline assignment: CDR1 SEHNR and CDR2 FQNEAQ (reference sequence). CDR3 length: 14 residues. CDR3 nucleotides: TGTGCCAGCAGCTCCCCTTCGTGGAACACTGAAGCTTTCTTT. Its translation: CASSSPSWNTEAFF.

The chain combines TRBV6-1 with TRBJ2-7; the D gene is possibly TRBD2 (5 bases). The CDR3 is made up of 14 amino acids. The germline CDR1 and CDR2 sequences are MNHNS and SASEGT. V lost 2 bases to trimming and J lost 6 bases, with 14 bases between them. CDR3 DNA sequence: TGTGCCAGCAGTGAAATCTGGCGAGGGAGCGAGCAGTACTTC. Protein product: CASSEIWRGSEQYF.

The rearrangement links TRBV5-1 to TRBJ2-2; 11 positions match TRBD2. CDR1 is SGHRS and CDR2 is YFSETQ in the germline V gene. There are 15 residues in the CDR3. V gave up 3 bases and J gave up 6 bases; unmatched junction bases: 4. CDR3 region: CASSSSLAGAGELFF. The DNA for the CDR3 is TGCGCCAGCAGCTCGTCACTAGCGGGGGCCGGGGAGCTGTTTTTT.

This rearrangement joins TRBV30 to TRBJ1-2, with unresolved D. V was pared by 7 bases and J by 0 bases, with 9 bases between. The V gene's germline CDR1 is GTSNPN and CDR2 SVGIG (reference sequence). The CDR3 consists of 12 residues. CDR3 in amino acids: CASTETNYGYTF. Written as DNA, the CDR3 is TGTGCCTCGACGGAGACTAACTATGGCTACACCTTC.

V gene TRBV7-2 combines with J gene TRBJ1-5; D remains ambiguous. There are 15 residues in the CDR3. The ends were cut back, 3 bases at V and 0 bases at J, with 9 bases in the middle. Germline assignment: CDR1 SGHTA and CDR2 FQGNSA. The CDR3 sequence: CASSFGSNSNQPQHF. In DNA form, the CDR3 reads TGTGCCAGCAGCTTTGGGTCCAATAGCAATCAGCCCCAGCATTTT.